The 29 T cell receptor beta chains in this list originate from one sample, sequenced in a study of shared clonotypes between healthy human individuals. The data were produced by immunoSEQ multiplex PCR, yet TCRdb's version contains in-frame clones alone and is incomplete. Of 1.4 million to 1.5 million clones listed, roughly 96% are singletons. Input material: naive CD4+ T cells sorted from blood. Documented subset: CD45RA+ positively selected. These receptors originate from a man aged 30-40 years in good health.

The rearrangement joins TRBV5-4 to TRBJ2-1; 9 bases line up with TRBD1. V lost 4 bases, J lost 6 bases, and 2 bases stayed unmatched. The CDR3 spans 13 residues. Germline CDR1 is SGHNT and CDR2 is YYREEE (reference sequence). The CDR3 bases are TGTGCCAGCAGCCTGACAGGGGGCAATGAGCAGTTCTTC. Translating gives CASSLTGGNEQFF. Full variable domain (remainder filled in from reference TRBV5-4 and TRBJ2-1): ETGVTQSPTHLIKTRGQQVTLRCSSQSGHNTVSWYQQALGQGPQFIFQYYREEENGRGNFPPRFSGLQFPNYSSELNVNALELDDSALYLCASSLTGGNEQFFGPGTRLTVL.

The rearrangement links TRBV5-1 to TRBJ1-4; D gene ambiguous. The CDR3 covers 16 residues. V lost 0 bases to trimming and J lost 7 bases, with 16 bases between them. Germline V gives CDR1 SGHRS, CDR2 YFSETQ. DNA for the CDR3: TGCGCCAGCAGCTTGGACCGGGCCTCGGCTGGTGAAAAACTGTTTTTT. Translating gives CASSLDRASAGEKLFF.

This clone appeared once. The genes are TRBV9 and TRBJ2-7, with TRBD1 identical over 8 bases. This CDR3 region has 15 residues. From germline, CDR1 is SGDLS and CDR2 YYNGEE. With V trimmed by 1 base and J by 7 bases, 10 bases remained unmatched. As DNA, the CDR3 is TGTGCCAGCAGCGTAAGTGGACAGGGACCTCGGGAGCAGTACTTC. Translation: CASSVSGQGPREQYF.

The chain links TRBV28 to TRBJ2-1; 8 positions match TRBD1. Germline V gene sequence: CDR1 MDHEN, CDR2 SYDVKM. There are 14 residues in the CDR3. V gave up 3 bases and J gave up 8 bases; unmatched junction bases: 6. The CDR3 bases are TGTGCCAGCAGTTTCCCCAGGGGGCCGTATGAGCAGTTCTTC. Protein sequence: CASSFPRGPYEQFF.

This clone was observed a single time. In the same sample, other DNA sequences code for this CDR3. The V gene is TRBV30, the J gene TRBJ1-1; 9 bases line up with TRBD1. V was clipped by 2 bases and J by 5 bases; unmatched bases: 3. The germline V gene encodes CDR1 GTSNPN and CDR2 SVGIG (reference sequence). There are 13 residues in the CDR3. In nucleotides, the CDR3 is TGTGCCTGGAGTAGACAGGGGGGTACTGAAGCTTTCTTT. Its protein is CAWSRQGGTEAFF.

V is TRBV5-6 and J is TRBJ2-7; 13 bases line up with TRBD2. The CDR3 covers 15 residues. V dropped 4 bases and J dropped 5; count of bases not matched to a gene: 6. The germline gives CDR1 SGHDT, CDR2 YYEEEE. The CDR3 region has the DNA TGTGCCAGCAGCATGACTAGCGGGAGGATCAACGAGCAGTACTTC. This codes for CASSMTSGRINEQYF. Complete variable domain (other parts from reference TRBV5-6 and TRBJ2-7): DAGVTQSPTHLIKTRGQQVTLRCSPKSGHDTVSWYQQALGQGPQFIFQYYEEEERQRGNFPDRFSGHQFPNYSSELNVNALLLGDSALYLCASSMTSGRINEQYFGPGTRLTVT.

The gene calls are TRBV4-1 and TRBJ2-2, with a tentative D call TRBD1 (5 bases). Trimming pared 0 bases from V and 0 bases from J, leaving 20 bases between. The CDR3 runs 20 residues. Germline V CDR1 and CDR2: MGHRA, YSYEKL. CDR3 bases: TGCGCCAGCAGCCAAGAGAGGCCTCCGGTAAGGGGTTCGAACACCGGGGAGCTGTTTTTT. Translated: CASSQERPPVRGSNTGELFF.

V and J are TRBV11-2 and TRBJ1-4, with D unresolved. The germline V gene encodes CDR1 SGHAT and CDR2 FQNNGV. Between the trimmed V and J ends, which lost 5 bases and 0 bases, there was a span of 22 bases. The length of the CDR3 is 19 residues. The CDR3 loop is CASSPLSPSRLSTNEKLFF. CDR3 sequence (DNA): TGTGCCAGCAGCCCCCTCTCCCCATCACGTTTGTCAACTAATGAAAAACTGTTTTTT. Based on the CDR3 plus reference TRBV11-2 and TRBJ1-4, the full variable domain is EAGVAQSPRYKIIEKRQSVAFWCNPISGHATLYWYQQILGQGPKLLIQFQNNGVVDDSQLPKDRFSAERLKGVDSTLKIQPAKLEDSAVYLCASSPLSPSRLSTNEKLFFGSGTQLSVL.

The chain combines TRBV4-2 with TRBJ2-7; the match to TRBD2 covers 9 bases. The CDR3 runs 20 residues. V was clipped by 1 base and J by 1 base; unmatched bases: 17. CDR1 and CDR2 (germline): LGHNA, YNFKEQ. CDR3 residues: CASSQVLETSGREASYEQYF. CDR3 sequence (DNA): TGTGCCAGCAGCCAAGTTCTCGAGACTAGCGGAAGAGAGGCGTCCTACGAGCAGTACTTC.

The chain recombines TRBV10-3 with TRBJ2-7; D may correspond to TRBD1 or TRBD2 (6 bases each). The germline V gene encodes CDR1 ENHRY and CDR2 SYGVKD. This CDR3 spans 14 amino acids. The V gene lost 2 bases and the J gene lost 5 bases, with 13 bases spanning the gap. The CDR3 here is CAISENRGPNEQYF. DNA of the CDR3: TGTGCCATCAGTGAGAACCGGGGGCCCAACGAGCAGTACTTC.

The rearrangement uses TRBV5-1 and TRBJ2-1; D perhaps matches TRBD2 (5 bases). Between the trimmed V and J ends, which lost 2 bases and 6 bases, there was a span of 15 bases. The CDR3 has 15 residues. Germline CDR1 reads SGHRS; CDR2 reads YFSETQ. The DNA for the CDR3 is TGCGCCAGCAGCTTAGTAATCACTAGAGGCAATGAGCAGTTCTTC. Translated: CASSLVITRGNEQFF.

The V and J genes are TRBV29-1 and TRBJ1-2; D gene ambiguous. V was cut by 5 bases and J by 4 bases, with 20 bases left in between. The CDR3 totals 15 residues. Looked up from germline, CDR1 is SQVTM and CDR2 is ANQGSEA. The CDR3 DNA reads TGCAGCGTTCTTTCACAGCCGCTAAATTTCTATGGCTACACCTTC. This gives the protein CSVLSQPLNFYGYTF.

The chain has TRBV5-1 and TRBJ2-3, with TRBD1 as a possible D gene (5 bases). The CDR3 is 14 residues long. The V gene lost 2 bases and the J gene lost 0 bases, with 7 bases spanning the gap. CDR1 and CDR2 (germline): SGHRS, YFSETQ. The CDR3 loop reads CASSFGHSTDTQYF. CDR3 in DNA: TGCGCCAGCAGCTTCGGACACAGCACAGATACGCAGTATTTT. The whole variable domain, remainder taken from reference TRBV5-1 and TRBJ2-3, is KAGVTQTPRYLIKTRGQQVTLSCSPISGHRSVSWYQQTPGQGLQFLFEYFSETQRNKGNFPGRFSGRQFSNSRSEMNVSTLELGDSALYLCASSFGHSTDTQYFGPGTRLTVL.

The rearrangement uses TRBV9 and TRBJ2-7, with TRBD2 matching over 12 bases. The CDR3 spans 16 residues. Germline V gene sequence: CDR1 SGDLS, CDR2 YYNGEE. With V trimmed by 2 bases and J by 3 bases, 6 bases remained unmatched. CDR3 loop: CASSVTSGRPYYEQYF. In DNA form, the CDR3 reads TGTGCCAGCAGCGTTACTAGCGGGAGGCCGTACTACGAGCAGTACTTC.

The chain is built from TRBV7-2 and TRBJ1-5; D not resolved. CDR3 length: 15 residues. Germline CDR1 is SGHTA and CDR2 is FQGNSA. V lost 2 bases, J lost 0 bases, and 8 bases lay in between. CDR3: CASSLSAPSNQPQHF. For the CDR3, the DNA is TGTGCCAGCAGCTTATCTGCACCTAGCAATCAGCCCCAGCATTTT.

The chain uses TRBV6-6 and TRBJ1-2, with D hard to call. Trimming took off 2 bases at V and 2 bases at J, with 9 bases between the two ends. The CDR3 consists of 14 residues. CDR1 is MNHNY, CDR2 SVGAGI, per germline (reference sequence). CDR3 sequence: CASSYPGLNYGYTF. DNA for the CDR3: TGTGCCAGCAGTTACCCCGGGCTCAACTATGGCTACACCTTC.

This rearrangement joins TRBV21-1 to TRBJ1-5. TRBV21-1 is a documented pseudogene. The CDR3 consists of 17 residues. CDR3 bases: TGTGCCAGCAGCAAAGACGGGCCGGACTCTAGCAATCAGCCCCAGCATTTT. It translates to CASSKDGPDSSNQPQHF.

This sequence joins TRBV27 and TRBJ2-2, with 8 bases identical to TRBD1. The V segment lost 3 bases and the J segment 5 bases; nucleotides outside the gene matches: 5. Germline V CDR1 and CDR2: MNHEY, SMNVEV (reference sequence). The CDR3 totals 15 residues. The CDR3 reads CASSFGRQGTGELFF. CDR3 DNA sequence: TGTGCCAGCAGTTTTGGGCGACAGGGGACCGGGGAGCTGTTTTTT.

Remarks on this clone: Other DNA sequences in this specimen translate into the identical CDR3. This chain connects TRBV5-4 to TRBJ1-2; the match to TRBD1 covers 8 bases. Germline V gene data show CDR1 as SGHNT and CDR2 as YYREEE (reference sequence). J gave up 4 bases and V 4 bases, and 6 bases lay outside the gene matches. This CDR3 has 14 residues. The CDR3 protein is CASSLTGGSYGYTF. CDR3 bases: TGTGCCAGCAGCCTTACAGGGGGTAGCTATGGCTACACCTTC.

V and J are TRBV6-5 and TRBJ2-3; no definite D call. Germline CDR1 and CDR2: MNHEY and SVGAGI. V was trimmed by 6 bases and J by 1 base, leaving 14 bases between them. This CDR3 is 15 amino acids long. In DNA, the CDR3 is TGTGCCAGCAGCTCCCGGGCGTTCCGCACAGATACGCAGTATTTT. Translation: CASSSRAFRTDTQYF.

The chain joins TRBV7-3 to TRBJ2-1; D is uncertain. Trimming left V 0 bases short and J 8 bases short, with 5 bases between. CDR3 length equals 12 residues. Germline-derived CDR1 and CDR2 are SGHTA and FQGTGA. CDR3 amino acids: CASSLTLDEQFF. CDR3 nucleotide sequence: TGTGCCAGCAGCTTAACGTTGGATGAGCAGTTCTTC.

This clone was recorded only once. This chain uses TRBV21-1 with TRBJ1-1; the table's TRBD1 call for D was not verified on the DNA. TRBV21-1 is flagged as a pseudogene. There are 16 residues in the CDR3. The CDR3 region has the DNA TGTGCCAGCAGCAAATCATTACGTAGGGGGTTGAAGTACACCCTATTT. This translates into CASSKSLRRGLKYTLF.

V and J are TRBV15 and TRBJ1-4, with 7 bases that match TRBD1. Germline-derived CDR1 and CDR2 are LNHNV and YYDKDF (reference sequence). The CDR3 is 16 residues long. The J segment lost 13 bases and the V segment lost 1 base, leaving 15 bases of the junction unmatched. For the CDR3, the DNA is TGTGCCACCAGCAGAGCGGGAGGGGGCCAACTAATGGGACTGTTTTTT. Encoded protein: CATSRAGGGQLMGLFF.

The chain joins TRBV5-1 to TRBJ1-1; 8 nucleotides match TRBD1. The trim removed 5 bases at V and 4 bases at J, leaving 10 bases unmatched. Germline-derived CDR1 and CDR2 are SGHRS and YFSETQ. This CDR3 is 15 amino acids long. CDR3 sequence: CASREGQGWGTEAFF. CDR3 coding DNA: TGCGCCAGCAGGGAAGGACAGGGATGGGGCACTGAAGCTTTCTTT. The variable domain in full, with the rest retrieved from reference TRBV5-1 and TRBJ1-1, is KAGVTQTPRYLIKTRGQQVTLSCSPISGHRSVSWYQQTPGQGLQFLFEYFSETQRNKGNFPGRFSGRQFSNSRSEMNVSTLELGDSALYLCASREGQGWGTEAFFGQGTRLTVV.

The chain recombines TRBV5-1 with TRBJ1-1; 7 bases align to TRBD1. The trim removed 4 bases at V and 5 bases at J, leaving 14 bases unmatched. Germline V CDR1 and CDR2: SGHRS, YFSETQ. This CDR3 has 16 residues. CDR3 bases: TGCGCCAGCAGCCTCCTCAGGGGGTCGGCGTGGACTGAAGCTTTCTTT. Encoded protein: CASSLLRGSAWTEAFF.

J is TRBJ2-7 and V is TRBV5-5; perhaps TRBD1 as D (6 bases). The germline gives CDR1 SGHKS, CDR2 YYEKEE (reference sequence). The CDR3 is 12 residues long. The V end was cut by 4 bases, the J end by 5 bases, with 10 bases between. The CDR3 coding sequence is TGTGCCAGCAGCGTACAGGGACACGAGCAGTACTTC. Its protein is CASSVQGHEQYF. The full variable domain, completed using reference TRBV5-5 and TRBJ2-7, is DAGVTQSPTHLIKTRGQQVTLRCSPISGHKSVSWYQQVLGQGPQFIFQYYEKEERGRGNFPDRFSARQFPNYSSELNVNALLLGDSALYLCASSVQGHEQYFGPGTRLTVT.

This clone appeared a few times. The chain couples TRBV19 to TRBJ1-1, with D perhaps TRBD1 (5 bases). Germline-derived CDR1 and CDR2 are LNHDA and SQIVND (reference sequence). The CDR3 length is 14 residues. The ends were cut back, 6 bases at V and 0 bases at J, with 11 bases in the middle. The CDR3 nucleotides read TGTGCCAGTAGGCCGGAGACAGTGAACACTGAAGCTTTCTTT. Translated, it gives CASRPETVNTEAFF.

The chain employs TRBV7-2 and TRBJ2-2, with a possible D match to TRBD1 (6 bases). This CDR3 is built from 15 residues. Trimming took off 5 bases at V and 1 base at J, with 11 bases between the two ends. The germline CDR1 and CDR2 sequences are SGHTA and FQGNSA. The CDR3 is CASSRDTRNTGELFF. For the CDR3, the DNA is TGTGCCAGCAGCCGGGACACTAGGAACACCGGGGAGCTGTTTTTT.

The V and J genes are TRBV6-6 and TRBJ2-7, with TRBD2 as a possible D gene (5 bases). Trimming cost V 7 bases and J 9 bases, with 16 bases left between them. Germline-derived CDR1 and CDR2 are MNHNY and SVGAGI (reference sequence). The CDR3 length is 12 residues. DNA for the CDR3: TGTGCCAGCACCAGCCGCGGGTCGGGGCAGTACTTC. As protein: CASTSRGSGQYF.